The sequence of this T cell receptor beta chain was determined in a study of blood T cell repertoires in COVID-19. In terms of age and location, participants ranged from roughly 18 to 89 years and lived in about two dozen US areas. The protocol was immunoSEQ multiplex PCR, while the TCRdb copy is restricted to in-frame clones and leaves out a portion. The table records 180,000 or so clones, approximately 85% of them present only once. This clonotype originated in a man aged 40-49 years who had recovered from COVID-19. The sequenced material came from PBMCs or T cells enriched from blood (not recorded which).

CDR3 bases: TGTGCCAGCAGTTTTGCTAGCGGGAAGACCGGGGAGCTGTTTTTT. Amino acid sequence: CASSFASGKTGELFF. This chain joins TRBV6-5 and TRBJ2-2; 9 bases match TRBD2. The CDR3 covers 15 residues. Looked up from germline, CDR1 is MNHEY and CDR2 is SVGAGI. V dropped 4 bases and J dropped 5; count of bases not matched to a gene: 5.